This TCR beta chain is drawn from a study of early T cells in non-severe SARS-CoV-2 infection. Study at large: Alpha and beta chains were unpaired, from unsorted whole-blood bulk RNA.

Trimming at V came to 0 bases and at J to 4 bases, leaving 7 bases not matched to a gene. The CDR3 sequence is 16 residues long. Germline CDR1 and CDR2: SGHRS and YFSETQ. This clonotype occurred many times. TCRdb ran MiXCR on the 5' RACE reads and lists one entry per CDR3 protein. The data show tens of thousands of distinct CDR3 sequences, 6.2% seen once. The chain uses TRBV5-1 and TRBJ2-3, with TRBD1 matching over 8 bases. Sample: whole blood, taken at baseline. The TCR was taken from an adult who was a healthcare worker with PCR-confirmed SARS-CoV-2 infection or an uninfected control (not recorded which). The CDR3 spells CASSLDGQGLADTQYF. As DNA, the CDR3 is TGCGCCAGCAGCTTGGACGGACAGGGTTTGGCAGATACGCAGTATTTT.